This T cell receptor beta chain was observed in a study of cytomegalovirus exposure and HLA in healthy donors. Amplification used 60 Vbeta primers and 13 Jbeta primers. Data came from immunoSEQ multiplex PCR; TCRdb stores just in-frame clones and leaves some out. The table has approximately 140,000 clones, 78% seen once. Source material: PBMCs. The sequence was obtained from a woman younger than 30 in good health and CMV-seronegative.

CDR3 sequence: CASSVIGQGLVETQYF. The DNA for the CDR3 is TGTGCCAGCAGTGTTATAGGACAGGGGTTAGTAGAGACCCAGTACTTC. The V gene is TRBV2, the J gene TRBJ2-5, with TRBD1 matching over 9 bases. This CDR3 spans 16 amino acids. Looked up from germline, CDR1 is SNHLY and CDR2 is FYNNEI. V was clipped by 4 bases and J by 4 bases; unmatched bases: 10.